This TCR beta chain was sequenced for a study of T cell responses to AZD1222 COVID-19 vaccine (dated by TCRdb to the early 2020s). Notes on the research overall: TCR sequencing covered some 250 trial participants: 207 given two doses of AZD1222 and around 26 given two doses of MenACWY control vaccine. Trial participants were enrolled by age into 18-55, 56-69 and 70-plus year subgroups, with approximately 150, 28 and 58 TCR-sequenced participants respectively.

The full study reports these points: Conclusions about previously exposed vaccinees were limited because only five to seven AZD1222 recipients were SARS-CoV-2 seropositive at baseline. Because no day 14 peak-response samples were available, the repertoires could be characterized only after the peak T cell response. The vaccine-associated CD4 TCRs covered the entire spike protein, and the dominant responses fell in regions 160-218 and 743-854. Reportedly, almost half of the unique spike-specific TCRs recognized epitopes lying outside the regions that are mutated in the B.1.351 and B.1.1.7 variants. Spike-specific TCR breadth and depth rose significantly after two AZD1222 doses compared with day 0 and with MenACWY recipients. The 56-69-year group was small, and its depth increase did not reach significance, likely because of low power. Most participants were white British and females outnumbered males, and the authors suggested that clonal diversity may have been underestimated.

The time point label of this sample denotes: about 28 days (+/-7) after the second vaccine dose. The treatment or condition label corresponds to: meningococcal conjugate vaccine given as trial control. Vaccinee samples came from UK trials COV001 and COV002, including a single-blind randomized controlled phase 2/3 trial of AZD1222 (ChAdOx1 nCoV-19) in healthy adults. Trial participant PBMC samples were collected at day 0 and day 28 after the second dose for TCRbeta chain sequencing. About this clone: The antigen this receptor binds is unknown. The input lacks base qualities; no much larger clone sits a single base away.

The CDR3 regions of human TCRbeta chains were analyzed by immunosequencing. Regarding the original processing steps: Repertoire TCRs were checked for matches against a reference library of SARS-CoV-2-specific TCRs that had been generated using the MIRA antigen-specificity platform. Breadth was defined as the fraction of unique TCRs that were SARS-CoV-2-associated, and depth was defined as the fraction of total T cells that were SARS-CoV-2-associated. Using the MIRA data, every spike-specific TCR was mapped to the spike region that the TCR reacted to and assigned to either a CD4 or a CD8 class. Log10-transformed breadth and depth values were compared by one-way ANOVA with Sidak's multiple comparisons tests. TCRdb stores this immuneACCESS table with in-frame sequences only. Part of the clones is absent; in the studies checked, under half of the shortfall reflects unresolved V genes, and no reason is known for the rest. V and J calls and clone size are given by that table; D and trimming were obtained from the DNA. The sample includes 150,000 to 200,000 clones, with more than 80% observed a single time. Jointly, the top ten make up less than 4% of the sample.

Taken from cysteine to phenylalanine, the CDR3 has 11 residues. Only the CDR3 DNA is retained, 33 bases long and in frame from the first base. V and J are truncated by 0 bases and 5 bases respectively, leaving an intervening sequence of 2 bases. The CDR1 and CDR2 encoded by the germline V gene (reference sequence) are SGHKS and YYEKEE. Sequencing used peripheral blood, obtained 28 days after the second dose of the MenACWY control vaccine. The receptor comes from an adult who received the MenACWY meningococcal vaccine as a control. The sequence links TRBV5-5 to TRBJ1-1, with no reliable assignment of the D segment. This receptor carries the CDR3 CASSLGTEAFF. The sequenced DNA is TGTGCCAGCAGCTTGGGTACTGAAGCTTTCTTT.